The clone carrying this T cell receptor beta chain has just a few counts. This CDR3 is also generated by other DNA sequences in the sample. The CDR3 runs to 10 residues. Trimming left V 1 base short and J 7 bases short, with 4 bases between. Germline V gene lookup returns CDR1 GTSNPN and CDR2 SVGIG (reference sequence). The time point: cycle 4 day 1 (C4D1), after less than seven weeks of nivolumab. Each patient's relapse followed autologous stem cell transplantation, and brentuximab vedotin exposure varied. Purification of CD4+ T cells from thawed PBMCs was performed via magnetic negative selection. These data are taken from a study of PD-1 blockade in classical Hodgkin lymphoma. Sequenced by immunoSEQ multiplex PCR; TCRdb stores in-frame clones only, minus some. The sample includes 25,000 to 35,000 clones, around 80% of them seen just once.

The TCR sequence derives from a human donor with classical Hodgkin lymphoma. The genes are TRBV30 and TRBJ1-2; D ambiguous. The sample here was CD4+ T cells from blood, taken before the fourth cycle of nivolumab. This CDR3 is CAWSGGGYTF. The CDR3, as DNA: TGTGCCTGGAGTGGGGGTGGCTACACCTTC.